This passage covers 29 T cell receptor beta chains from one sample sequenced in a study of cytomegalovirus exposure and HLA in healthy donors. Measured with immunoSEQ multiplex PCR; TCRdb has only the in-frame clones, and not every one. The sample includes around 400,000 clones, 70% to 90% of them seen just once. Material for sequencing was PBMCs. All receptors derive from a woman younger than 30 in good health and CMV-seronegative.

The CDR3 sequence is CASRPQTGFSGYTF. As DNA, the CDR3 is TGTGCCAGCAGGCCACAAACAGGGTTTAGTGGCTACACCTTC. V and J are TRBV28 and TRBJ1-2; a possible D gene is TRBD1 (6 bases). Trimming removed 6 bases from V and 7 bases from J, with 18 bases in between. The V gene's germline CDR1 is MDHEN and CDR2 SYDVKM. The CDR3 is 14 residues long.

The J gene is TRBJ2-5, the V gene TRBV2; D is perhaps TRBD2 (6 bases). The V and J ends lost 2 bases and 2 bases respectively, with 9 bases between them. Germline assignment: CDR1 SNHLY and CDR2 FYNNEI. The CDR3 consists of 14 residues. CDR3 DNA sequence: TGTGCCAGCAGTGAAAGTAGCGGACAAGAGACCCAGTACTTC. Translation gives CASSESSGQETQYF.

This chain connects TRBV6-6 to TRBJ1-1; D gene unclear. The germline V gene encodes CDR1 MNHNY and CDR2 SVGAGI (reference sequence). The CDR3 runs to 12 residues. The V and J ends lost 6 bases and 1 base respectively, with 6 bases between them. The CDR3 sequence: CASRAGNTEAFF. CDR3 sequence (DNA): TGTGCCAGCAGAGCAGGGAACACTGAAGCTTTCTTT.

The chain uses TRBV5-4 and TRBJ2-5; the match to TRBD1 covers 7 bases. The CDR3 extends over 16 amino acids. V was clipped by 0 bases and J by 7 bases; unmatched bases: 12. Germline V gene sequence: CDR1 SGHNT, CDR2 YYREEE (reference sequence). The CDR3 DNA follows: TGTGCCAGCAGCTTGGCTCCGACAGGGTGGGAAAGGACCCAGTACTTC. Translation: CASSLAPTGWERTQYF.

CDR3 region: CASSGTSGGYEQYF. The CDR3 DNA reads as TGTGCCAGCAGCGGGACTAGCGGGGGTTACGAGCAGTACTTC. V and J are TRBV6-1 and TRBJ2-7; the match to TRBD2 covers 14 bases. The CDR3 contains 14 residues. Looked up from germline, CDR1 is MNHNS and CDR2 is SASEGT. Trimming took 6 bases from V and 4 from J; bases not matched to a gene: 2.

The chain uses TRBV28 and TRBJ2-7; 8 bases are a match to TRBD1. CDR3 length: 15 residues. In germline, CDR1 is MDHEN, CDR2 SYDVKM. Trimming cost V 4 bases and J 4 bases; bases outside gene matches: 9. The CDR3 loop reads CASSSGTGTLYEQYF. The CDR3 bases are TGTGCCAGCAGTTCCGGGACAGGAACATTATACGAGCAGTACTTC.

The genes are TRBV7-3 and TRBJ2-2, with D possibly TRBD2 on 5 matching bases. Germline V CDR1 and CDR2: SGHTA, FQGTGA. The CDR3 runs to 12 residues. Between the trimmed V and J ends, which lost 5 bases and 7 bases, there was a span of 8 bases. This CDR3 is CASSRRGGELFF. CDR3 coding DNA: TGTGCCAGCAGCCGTCGGGGCGGGGAGCTGTTTTTT.

The chain couples TRBV30 to TRBJ2-3, with D perhaps TRBD1 (6 bases). CDR3 length: 13 amino acids. Germline V lookup: CDR1 GTSNPN, CDR2 SVGIG (reference sequence). Trimming shortened V by 5 bases and J by 2 bases, and 11 bases separated the two germline ends. The CDR3 loop reads CAWGRQDTDTQYF. The CDR3 nucleotides read TGTGCCTGGGGTCGACAGGACACAGATACGCAGTATTTT.

The chain uses TRBV2 and TRBJ2-1, with 11 nucleotides matching TRBD2. The CDR3 runs to 16 residues. Trimming took 6 bases from V and 1 from J; bases not matched to a gene: 5. Germline V CDR1 and CDR2: SNHLY, FYNNEI. CDR3 amino acids: CASRSTSGRSYNEQFF. The CDR3 nucleotides are TGTGCCAGCAGGTCAACTAGCGGGAGATCCTACAATGAGCAGTTCTTC.

This chain joins TRBV9 and TRBJ1-3; D is unclear. The V end lost 0 bases, the J end lost 4 bases, and 20 bases lay between the germline ends. This CDR3 is 18 amino acids long. Germline assignment: CDR1 SGDLS and CDR2 YYNGEE. The CDR3 region is CASSVEDNTPRGGNTIYF. The CDR3 nucleotides read TGTGCCAGCAGCGTAGAGGATAATACACCTCGAGGAGGAAACACCATATATTTT.

The chain couples TRBV19 to TRBJ1-2, with D tentatively TRBD1 (5 bases). CDR1 and CDR2 from the germline V gene are LNHDA and SQIVND (reference sequence). The length of the CDR3 is 15 residues. With 7 bases removed from V and 3 bases from J, the gap between germline ends came to 18 bases. The CDR3 protein is CASTSKGRNHYGYTF. CDR3 bases: TGTGCCAGTACCTCGAAGGGGCGGAACCACTATGGCTACACCTTC.

This clone was detected only once. The rearrangement uses TRBV27 and TRBJ1-5; 9 positions agree with TRBD1. V shed 4 bases, J shed 2 bases, and the junction held 3 bases outside the gene matches. Germline V lookup: CDR1 MNHEY, CDR2 SMNVEV (reference sequence). CDR3 length equals 15 residues. This chain's CDR3 is CASSWGQGGNQPQHF. The CDR3 bases are TGTGCCAGCAGTTGGGGACAGGGTGGCAATCAGCCCCAGCATTTT.

This clone occurred once. J is TRBJ2-1 and V is TRBV27; D ambiguous. The V end was cut by 5 bases, the J end by 0 bases, with 14 bases between. The CDR3 consists of 16 residues. Per germline, CDR1 MNHEY and CDR2 SMNVEV (reference sequence). DNA for the CDR3: TGTGCCAGCAGTCTAAGGAGAGGTAGCTCCTACAATGAGCAGTTCTTC. Translated, it gives CASSLRRGSSYNEQFF.

The chain joins TRBV2 to TRBJ2-1, with 8 bases that match TRBD2. Germline V lookup: CDR1 SNHLY, CDR2 FYNNEI. The junction had 6 bases not matched to a gene; V was cut back by 3 bases and J by 8 bases. The CDR3 totals 14 residues. In nucleotides, the CDR3 is TGTGCCAGCAGTGATCGGGGGGGCCCGGATGAGCAGTTCTTC. Translated: CASSDRGGPDEQFF.

This clone was observed a single time. This rearrangement joins TRBV5-1 to TRBJ2-7, with 9 bases identical to TRBD1. This CDR3 is 20 amino acids long. CDR1 is SGHRS and CDR2 is YFSETQ in the germline V gene. The V gene end was trimmed by 4 bases and the J gene end by 2 bases; junction bases not matched to a gene: 22. This chain's CDR3 is CASSLGRGYLADRGAYEQYF. The CDR3 DNA follows: TGCGCCAGCAGCCTGGGGCGAGGGTACCTAGCGGACAGGGGAGCCTACGAGCAGTACTTC.

V is TRBV7-9 and J is TRBJ1-2; 9 bases match TRBD1. CDR3 length equals 18 residues. CDR1 and CDR2 (germline): SEHNR, FQNEAQ (reference sequence). The junction had 10 bases not matched to a gene; V was cut back by 1 base and J by 1 base. CDR3 protein: CASSLGGTGSLGNYGYTF. CDR3 nucleotide sequence: TGTGCCAGCAGCTTAGGAGGGACAGGGTCCCTAGGTAACTATGGCTACACCTTC.

The chain has TRBV2 and TRBJ2-7; D is possibly TRBD1 (6 bases). Trimming took 7 bases from V and 0 from J, leaving 13 bases between them. The CDR3 sequence is 14 residues long. Per germline, CDR1 SNHLY and CDR2 FYNNEI. The chain's CDR3 is CASNTWDTSYEQYF. The CDR3 nucleotides are TGTGCCAGCAATACATGGGACACCTCCTACGAGCAGTACTTC.

Concerning this clone itself: Other DNA sequences in the sample encode the same CDR3. The rearrangement joins TRBV28 to TRBJ2-7; no reliable D call. The CDR3 runs to 12 residues. Germline-derived CDR1 and CDR2 are MDHEN and SYDVKM. V was shortened by 3 bases and J by 2 bases, with 5 bases between the two germline ends. The CDR3 spells CASSLGTYEQYF. In DNA form, the CDR3 reads TGTGCCAGCAGTTTGGGCACCTACGAGCAGTACTTC.

On this clone: Mismatch with germline at one junction end may stem from a read error. J is TRBJ2-7 and V is TRBV6-1; 11 nucleotides agree with TRBD1. This CDR3 is built from 16 residues. Per germline, CDR1 MNHNS and CDR2 SASEGT. CDR3: CASREAGQGVSYEQYF. DNA of the CDR3: TGTGCCAGCAGAGAAGCGGGACAGGGGGTTTCCTACGAGCAGTACTTC.

The chain is built from TRBV15 and TRBJ2-7, with 7 bases aligning to TRBD2. The CDR3 is 17 residues long. Germline V CDR1 and CDR2: LNHNV, YYDKDF (reference sequence). Losses at the gene ends were 0 bases for V and 0 bases for J; bases not matched to a gene: 8. CDR3 amino acids: CATSRDLGTTSSYEQYF. DNA for the CDR3: TGTGCCACCAGCAGAGACCTTGGGACTACGAGCTCCTACGAGCAGTACTTC. Based on the CDR3 plus reference TRBV15 and TRBJ2-7, the full variable domain is DAMVIQNPRYQVTQFGKPVTLSCSQTLNHNVMYWYQQKSSQAPKLLFHYYDKDFNNEADTPDNFQSRRPNTSFCFLDIRSPGLGDTAMYLCATSRDLGTTSSYEQYFGPGTRLTVT.

This chain joins TRBV13 and TRBJ1-1; D remains ambiguous. The V and J ends lost 3 bases and 2 bases respectively, with 13 bases between them. The CDR3 spans 15 residues. The germline V gene encodes CDR1 PRHDT and CDR2 FYEKMQ (reference sequence). The CDR3 protein is CASSLKSGLNTEAFF. For the CDR3, the DNA is TGTGCCAGCAGCTTGAAAAGCGGGCTTAACACTGAAGCTTTCTTT.

The chain uses TRBV5-1 and TRBJ2-1; 11 positions agree with TRBD2. The CDR3 length is 15 residues. Germline-derived CDR1 and CDR2 are SGHRS and YFSETQ. The junction had 9 bases not matched to a gene; V was cut back by 0 bases and J by 13 bases. CDR3 DNA: TGCGCCAGCAGCTTGGATTTCACTAGCGGGGGAGCCCAGTTCTTC. Amino acids: CASSLDFTSGGAQFF.

J is TRBJ2-2 and V is TRBV19; D not resolved. There are 13 residues in the CDR3. The germline CDR1 and CDR2 sequences are LNHDA and SQIVND (reference sequence). V gave up 0 bases and J gave up 4 bases, with 3 bases separating them. This CDR3 reads CASSIDRTGELFF. In DNA form, the CDR3 reads TGTGCCAGTAGTATAGACCGCACCGGGGAGCTGTTTTTT.

The J gene is TRBJ1-5, the V gene TRBV28; TRBD1 is a possible D gene (5 bases). Trimming left V 4 bases short and J 4 bases short, with 14 bases between. Per the germline V gene, CDR1 is MDHEN and CDR2 is SYDVKM. The CDR3 runs 15 residues. This chain's CDR3 is CASSSQGRGNQPQHF. In nucleotides, the CDR3 is TGTGCCAGCAGTTCCCAGGGAAGAGGTAATCAGCCCCAGCATTTT.

This chain joins TRBV4-1 and TRBJ1-2; no firm D call. CDR3 length: 13 amino acids. CDR1 and CDR2 (germline): MGHRA, YSYEKL. Trimming pared 0 bases from V and 8 bases from J, leaving 10 bases between. DNA of the CDR3: TGCGCCAGCAGCCAAGACGCTCGGGGAGGCTACACCTTC. Residues: CASSQDARGGYTF.

The chain has TRBV18 and TRBJ1-5; TRBD1 is a possible D gene (5 bases). CDR1 is KGHSH, CDR2 LQKENI, per germline. The CDR3 is 15 amino acids. Trimming cost V 0 bases and J 3 bases, with 9 bases left between them. The CDR3 DNA follows: TGTGCCAGCTCACCACCGGAGGGGTTCAATCAGCCCCAGCATTTT. Protein product: CASSPPEGFNQPQHF.

CDR3 sequence: CASSLFRKRGIGEQFF. The CDR3 DNA follows: TGTGCCAGCAGTTTATTCAGGAAGCGGGGGATCGGGGAGCAGTTCTTC. The rearrangement links TRBV27 to TRBJ2-1; the match to TRBD2 covers 8 bases. The CDR3 runs 16 residues. The V segment lost 1 base and the J segment 10 bases; nucleotides outside the gene matches: 12. CDR1 and CDR2 (germline): MNHEY, SMNVEV (reference sequence).

This chain joins TRBV4-1 and TRBJ2-7; 7 bases match TRBD1. The CDR3 is 15 residues long. Germline V gene lookup returns CDR1 MGHRA and CDR2 YSYEKL. Losses at the gene ends were 4 bases for V and 1 base for J; bases not matched to a gene: 7. CDR3: CASSRGQVFSYEQYF. CDR3 DNA: TGCGCCAGCAGCCGCGGACAGGTTTTTTCCTACGAGCAGTACTTC.

This chain connects TRBV5-1 to TRBJ2-3, with D possibly matching TRBD1 (7 bases). The CDR3 consists of 13 residues. Germline CDR1 and CDR2: SGHRS and YFSETQ. Deletions cut 7 bases from V and 5 bases from J, with 14 bases between. CDR3 nucleotide sequence: TGCGCCAGCCAGCCAGGGGGGAAAGATACGCAGTATTTT. Amino acid sequence: CASQPGGKDTQYF.